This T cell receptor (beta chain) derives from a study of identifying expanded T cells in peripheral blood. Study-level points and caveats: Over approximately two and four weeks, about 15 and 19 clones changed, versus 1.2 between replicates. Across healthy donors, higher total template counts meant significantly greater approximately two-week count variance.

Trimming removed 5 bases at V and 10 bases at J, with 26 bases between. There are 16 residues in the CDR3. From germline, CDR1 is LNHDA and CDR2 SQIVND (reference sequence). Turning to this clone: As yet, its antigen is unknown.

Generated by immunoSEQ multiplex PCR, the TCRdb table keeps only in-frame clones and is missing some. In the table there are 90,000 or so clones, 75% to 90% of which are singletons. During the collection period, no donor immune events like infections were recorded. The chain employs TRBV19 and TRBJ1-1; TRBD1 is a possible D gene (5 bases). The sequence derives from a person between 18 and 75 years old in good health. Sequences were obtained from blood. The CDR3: CASSPDRRDPSDRAFF. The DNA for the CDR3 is TGTGCCAGTAGTCCCGATCGCAGGGACCCCTCCGATAGAGCTTTCTTT.